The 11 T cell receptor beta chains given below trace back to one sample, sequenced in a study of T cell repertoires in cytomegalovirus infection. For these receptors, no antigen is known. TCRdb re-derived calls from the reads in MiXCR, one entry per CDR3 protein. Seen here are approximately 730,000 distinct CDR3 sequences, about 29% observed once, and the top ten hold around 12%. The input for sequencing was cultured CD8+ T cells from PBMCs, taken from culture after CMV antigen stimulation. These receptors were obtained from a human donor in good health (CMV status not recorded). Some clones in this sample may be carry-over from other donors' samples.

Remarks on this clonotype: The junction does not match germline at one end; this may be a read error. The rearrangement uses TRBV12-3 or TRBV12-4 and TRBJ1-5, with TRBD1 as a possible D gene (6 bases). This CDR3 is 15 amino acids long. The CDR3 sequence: CASSTSGVTDQPRHF. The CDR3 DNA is TGTGCCAGCAGTACCTCAGGGGTGACGGATCAGCCCCGGCATTTT.

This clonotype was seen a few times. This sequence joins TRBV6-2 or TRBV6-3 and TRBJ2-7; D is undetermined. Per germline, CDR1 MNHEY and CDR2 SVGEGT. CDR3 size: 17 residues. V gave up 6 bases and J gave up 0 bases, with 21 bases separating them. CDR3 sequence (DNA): TGTGCCAGCAGCCCCTCGGGTTCCAGTAGACCCTCCTACGAGCAGTACGTC. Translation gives CASSPSGSSRPSYEQYV.

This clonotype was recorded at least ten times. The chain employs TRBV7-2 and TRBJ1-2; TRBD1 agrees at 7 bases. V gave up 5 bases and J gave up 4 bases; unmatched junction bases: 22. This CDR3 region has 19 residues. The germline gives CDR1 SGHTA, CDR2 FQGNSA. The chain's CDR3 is CASSRRPTIGGELLYGYTF. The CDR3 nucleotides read TGTGCCAGCAGCCGTCGCCCCACCATAGGGGGCGAGCTGCTCTATGGCTACACCTTC.

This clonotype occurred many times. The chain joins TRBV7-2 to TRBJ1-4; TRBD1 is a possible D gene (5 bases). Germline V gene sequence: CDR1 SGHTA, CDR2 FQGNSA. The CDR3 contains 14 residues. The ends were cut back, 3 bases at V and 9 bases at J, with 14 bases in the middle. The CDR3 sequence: CASSFGGRGKKLFF. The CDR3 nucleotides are TGTGCCAGCAGCTTCGGGGGGAGAGGGAAAAAACTGTTTTTT.

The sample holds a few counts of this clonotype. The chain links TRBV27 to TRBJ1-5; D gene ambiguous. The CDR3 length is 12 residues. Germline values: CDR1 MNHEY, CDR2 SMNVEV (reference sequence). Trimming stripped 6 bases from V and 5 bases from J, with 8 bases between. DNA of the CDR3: TGTGCCAGCAGGGTTGGGGATCAGCCCCAGCATTTT. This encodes CASRVGDQPQHF.

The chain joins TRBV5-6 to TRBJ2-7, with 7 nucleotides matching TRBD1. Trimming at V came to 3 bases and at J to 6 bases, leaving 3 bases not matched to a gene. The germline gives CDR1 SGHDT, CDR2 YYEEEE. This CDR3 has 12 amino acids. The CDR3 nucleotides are TGTGCCAGCAGCTCCCACAGGGGCGAGCAGTACGTC. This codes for CASSSHRGEQYV.

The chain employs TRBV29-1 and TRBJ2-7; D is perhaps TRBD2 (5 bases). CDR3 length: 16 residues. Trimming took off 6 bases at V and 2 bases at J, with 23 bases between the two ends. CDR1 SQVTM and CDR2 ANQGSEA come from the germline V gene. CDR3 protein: CSVTPRDGLFPYEQYF. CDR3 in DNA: TGCAGCGTCACTCCTAGAGACGGACTTTTTCCCTACGAGCAGTACTTC.

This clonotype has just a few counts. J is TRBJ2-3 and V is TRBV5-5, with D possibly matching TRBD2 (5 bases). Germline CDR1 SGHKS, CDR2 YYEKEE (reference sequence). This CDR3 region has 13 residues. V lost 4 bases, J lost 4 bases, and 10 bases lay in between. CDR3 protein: CASSRRGADTQYF. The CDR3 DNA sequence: TGTGCCAGCAGCCGCCGGGGTGCAGATACGCAGTATTTT.

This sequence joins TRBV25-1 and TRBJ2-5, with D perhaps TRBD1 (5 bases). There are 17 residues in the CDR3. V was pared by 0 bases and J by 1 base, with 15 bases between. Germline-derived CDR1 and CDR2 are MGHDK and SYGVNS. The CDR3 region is CASSEYGALPPQETQYF. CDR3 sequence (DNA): TGTGCCAGCAGTGAATATGGGGCGTTACCCCCCCAAGAGACCCAGTACTTC.

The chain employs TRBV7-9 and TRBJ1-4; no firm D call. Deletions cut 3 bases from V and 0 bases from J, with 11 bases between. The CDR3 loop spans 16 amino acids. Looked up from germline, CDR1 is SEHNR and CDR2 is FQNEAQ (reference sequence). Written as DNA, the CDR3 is TGTGCCAGCAGCTTCATTCAGGCCACAACTAATGAAAAACTGTTTTTT. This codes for CASSFIQATTNEKLFF.

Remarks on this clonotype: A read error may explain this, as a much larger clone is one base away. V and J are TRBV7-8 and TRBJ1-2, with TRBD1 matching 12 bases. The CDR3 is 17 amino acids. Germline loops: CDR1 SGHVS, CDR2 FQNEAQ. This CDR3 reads CATSISGQGALAYGYTF. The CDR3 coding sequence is TGTGCCACCAGCATATCGGGACAGGGGGCGTTAGCCTATGGCTACACCTTC.